This is a list of T cell receptor beta chains from one sample in a study of blood T cells in healthy people across ages. TCRdb processed the 5' RACE reads anew with MiXCR; each CDR3 protein has one entry. The sample includes 500,000 to 700,000 distinct CDR3 sequences, around 31% seen only once; the top ten take around a sixth. The sample consisted of blood. The receptors here all came from a woman aged 80 or over in good health. Each CDR3 is given with its conserved first and last residue. Fields, in order: V gene, D gene, J gene, CDR3 protein. The D gene is left open where the match is weak.

v_call: TRBV6-5; d_call: TRBD1; j_call: TRBJ1-2; cdr3_aa: CASRTGQGAGYGYTF
v_call: TRBV7-9; d_call: NA; j_call: TRBJ2-7; cdr3_aa: CASSSGRTGYF
v_call: TRBV6-5; d_call: TRBD1; j_call: NA; cdr3_aa: CASSQLGTGFYNEQYF
v_call: TRBV12-3/TRBV12-4; d_call: NA; j_call: TRBJ2-1; cdr3_aa: CASSLVDRGGNEQFF
v_call: TRBV12-3/TRBV12-4; d_call: NA; j_call: TRBJ2-3; cdr3_aa: CASSLLGRLSTDTQYF
v_call: TRBV30; d_call: NA; j_call: TRBJ1-6; cdr3_aa: CAWEALYGPPLHF
v_call: TRBV12-3/TRBV12-4; d_call: NA; j_call: TRBJ2-6; cdr3_aa: CASSKLGSGANVLTF
v_call: TRBV30; d_call: NA; j_call: TRBJ2-1; cdr3_aa: CAWREQGTLGGRAEQFF
v_call: TRBV5-4; d_call: NA; j_call: TRBJ2-5; cdr3_aa: CASSLGKQKVETQYF
v_call: TRBV9; d_call: NA; j_call: TRBJ2-3; cdr3_aa: CASSVKPSTDTQYF
v_call: TRBV6-5; d_call: NA; j_call: NA; cdr3_aa: CASSPSLAGEQYF
v_call: TRBV6-5; d_call: NA; j_call: TRBJ2-7; cdr3_aa: CASRRRQATSYEQYF
v_call: TRBV14; d_call: NA; j_call: TRBJ2-7; cdr3_aa: CASSQDKRAAYEQYF
v_call: TRBV6-6; d_call: TRBD2; j_call: TRBJ2-7; cdr3_aa: CASNSLAGSSYEQYF
v_call: TRBV7-2; d_call: TRBD1; j_call: TRBJ1-5; cdr3_aa: CASTLTGGTGEGPQHF
v_call: TRBV6-1; d_call: TRBD1; j_call: TRBJ1-5; cdr3_aa: CASSGTGAYQPQHF
v_call: TRBV12-3/TRBV12-4; d_call: NA; j_call: TRBJ1-4; cdr3_aa: CASRMGWGNEKLFF
v_call: TRBV6-5; d_call: NA; j_call: TRBJ1-1; cdr3_aa: CASSYSVGISGTLNTEAFF
v_call: TRBV12-3/TRBV12-4; d_call: NA; j_call: TRBJ2-2; cdr3_aa: CASSLSGTPNTGELFF
v_call: TRBV2; d_call: NA; j_call: TRBJ2-5; cdr3_aa: CASPLSGETQYF
v_call: TRBV7-6; d_call: NA; j_call: TRBJ1-1; cdr3_aa: CASSLASGTGTEAFF
v_call: TRBV7-9; d_call: NA; j_call: TRBJ1-1; cdr3_aa: CASSQSSNTEAFF
v_call: TRBV2; d_call: TRBD1; j_call: TRBJ2-1; cdr3_aa: CASARDSYNEQFF
v_call: TRBV6-6; d_call: NA; j_call: TRBJ2-2; cdr3_aa: CATKGSTGELFF
v_call: TRBV9; d_call: NA; j_call: TRBJ1-1; cdr3_aa: CASSAGMNTEAFF
v_call: TRBV7-2; d_call: TRBD1; j_call: TRBJ1-5; cdr3_aa: CASSPRTGFDSNQPQHF
v_call: TRBV30; d_call: NA; j_call: TRBJ1-6; cdr3_aa: CACGPGVDSPPHF